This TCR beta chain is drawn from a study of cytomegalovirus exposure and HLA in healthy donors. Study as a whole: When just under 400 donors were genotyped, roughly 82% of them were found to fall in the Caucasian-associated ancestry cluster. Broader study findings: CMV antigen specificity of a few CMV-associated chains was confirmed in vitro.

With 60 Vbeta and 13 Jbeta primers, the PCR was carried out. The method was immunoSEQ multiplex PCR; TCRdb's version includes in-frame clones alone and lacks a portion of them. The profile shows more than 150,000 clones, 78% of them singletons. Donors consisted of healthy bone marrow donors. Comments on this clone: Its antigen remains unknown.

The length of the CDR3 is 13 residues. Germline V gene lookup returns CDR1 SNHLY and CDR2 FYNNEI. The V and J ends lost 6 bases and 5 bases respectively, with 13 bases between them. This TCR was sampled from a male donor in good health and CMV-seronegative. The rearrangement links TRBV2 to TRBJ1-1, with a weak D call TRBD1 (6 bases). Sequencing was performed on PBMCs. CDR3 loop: CASRRGGLTEAFF. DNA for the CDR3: TGTGCCAGCAGGAGAGGGGGATTGACTGAAGCTTTCTTT.